The sample holds a few counts of the clone carrying this T cell receptor beta chain. This sample was included in a study of blood T cells in healthy people across ages. Through a sample-barcoded 5' primer and a J-beta primer mix, a second PCR was run for roughly 6 to 11 cycles. TCRdb reprocessed the 5' RACE reads with MiXCR, giving one entry per CDR3 protein. This sample has about 1.5 million distinct CDR3 sequences, with approximately 39% found just once. The V gene's germline CDR1 is DFQATT and CDR2 SNEGSKA (reference sequence). This CDR3 region has 13 residues. The chain joins TRBV20-1 to TRBJ2-1; possible D gene TRBD2, 6 bases. The better agreement between TRBJ2-7 and the DNA end casts doubt on the J call. Sequencing used blood. The receptor was derived from a woman between 18 and 29 years old in good health. Here the CDR3 DNA reads TGCAGTGCCACCGGGACTTCTTACAATGAGCAGTACTTC. Translation gives CSATGTSYNEQYF.